This T cell receptor (beta chain) was observed in a study of blood T cell repertoires in COVID-19. Turning to the study itself: Material from acute and convalescent COVID-19 was sourced from the United States, Italy and Spain. Sources were T cells, B-cell-depleted T cells, or PBMCs; the material itself was cDNA or gDNA.

This table comes from immunoSEQ multiplex PCR, and its TCRdb copy is limited to in-frame clones, with some not included. The table has more than 150,000 clones, approximately 87% seen once. The length of the CDR3 is 15 residues. V shed 2 bases and J shed 5 bases, with 15 bases lying between them. Germline lookup yields CDR1 SSHAT and CDR2 FNYEAQ (reference sequence). This chain links TRBV7-7 with TRBJ2-5; tentative D call: TRBD1 (5 bases). This TCR was recovered from a woman under 30 who had recovered from COVID-19. The sample was peripheral blood. CDR3 sequence: CASSLWEGEWETQYF. DNA for the CDR3: TGTGCCAGCAGCTTATGGGAAGGGGAATGGGAGACCCAGTACTTC.